These 29 T cell receptor beta chains were all obtained from the same sample, sequenced in a study of shared clonotypes between healthy human individuals. Some clones are missing from TCRdb's copy, which holds only in-frame ones; the method was immunoSEQ multiplex PCR. This table has about 680,000 clones, about 90% appearing once. CD45RO-negative, CCR7-positively selected cells formed the naive CD8 fraction, excluding terminally differentiated effector memory CD45RA+ cells. The sample comprised naive CD8+ T cells sorted from blood. All receptors come from a man aged 25-45 years in good health.

This chain joins TRBV27 and TRBJ2-2; no clear D. CDR1 is MNHEY, CDR2 SMNVEV, per germline (reference sequence). The CDR3 sequence is 15 residues long. The germline V and J ends were trimmed by 10 bases and 0 bases, with 15 bases remaining between them. The DNA of the CDR3 is TGTGCCACCAGAGTAGGGCTCACGAACACCGGGGAGCTGTTTTTT. Protein: CATRVGLTNTGELFF.

This sequence joins TRBV7-2 and TRBJ1-3, with D possibly TRBD1 on 5 matching bases. The germline gives CDR1 SGHTA, CDR2 FQGNSA. Trimming shortened V by 0 bases and J by 4 bases, and 10 bases separated the two germline ends. The CDR3 has 15 amino acids. Here the CDR3 DNA reads TGTGCCAGCAGCTTAGCACCAGGGCCAGGAAACACCATATATTTT. Its protein is CASSLAPGPGNTIYF.

This chain joins TRBV7-2 and TRBJ2-5; D gene uncertain. Germline V lookup: CDR1 SGHTA, CDR2 FQGNSA. Between the trimmed V and J ends, which lost 4 bases and 0 bases, there was a span of 3 bases. CDR3 length: 12 amino acids. In DNA, the CDR3 is TGTGCCAGCAGCTGGTACCAAGAGACCCAGTACTTC. Amino acids: CASSWYQETQYF.

The chain employs TRBV6-1 and TRBJ2-2; 7 bases map to TRBD2. The CDR3 runs 11 residues. From germline, CDR1 is MNHNS and CDR2 SASEGT. The V gene end was trimmed by 7 bases and the J gene end by 7 bases; junction bases not matched to a gene: 0. The CDR3 loop is CASKRGGELFF. In DNA, the CDR3 is TGTGCCAGCAAGCGGGGCGGGGAGCTGTTTTTT.

This clone was counted a few times. The V gene is TRBV7-8, the J gene TRBJ1-5; 10 bases fit TRBD1. CDR3 length equals 15 residues. From germline, CDR1 is SGHVS and CDR2 FQNEAQ. Germline trimming cut 4 bases from V and 1 base from J; bases unmatched to any gene: 1. CDR3 coding DNA: TGTGCCAGCAGCTCGACAGGGGGCAGCAATCAGCCCCAGCATTTT. Translated, it gives CASSSTGGSNQPQHF.

This clone was recorded only once. The J gene is TRBJ2-2, the V gene TRBV9; 12 nucleotides line up with TRBD2. V lost 0 bases and J lost 5; bases outside the gene matches: 5. The CDR3 consists of 17 residues. CDR1 is SGDLS and CDR2 is YYNGEE in the germline V gene. For the CDR3, the DNA is TGTGCCAGCAGCGTAGGTTCTAGCGGGAGGGTTACCGGGGAGCTGTTTTTT. Translated: CASSVGSSGRVTGELFF.

The chain couples TRBV7-9 to TRBJ2-7; the D call may be TRBD1 or TRBD2 (5 bases each). This CDR3 has 13 amino acids. In germline, CDR1 is SEHNR, CDR2 FQNEAQ (reference sequence). V lost 4 bases and J lost 3, with 10 bases in between. CDR3 sequence (DNA): TGTGCCAGCAGCTGGGGGATAGGCTACGAGCAGTACTTC. Protein: CASSWGIGYEQYF.

Written as DNA, the CDR3 is TGCAGCCTCCCGGCAGGGCGATATCCCTACAATGAGCAGTTCTTC. As protein: CSLPAGRYPYNEQFF. J is TRBJ2-1 and V is TRBV29-1; D is perhaps TRBD1 (5 bases). V lost 8 bases, J lost 2 bases, and 19 bases lay in between. This CDR3 has 15 amino acids. Germline CDR1 and CDR2: SQVTM and ANQGSEA.

This clone was seen more than once but under ten times. This chain connects TRBV19 to TRBJ1-1; D might be TRBD1 (5 bases). Trimming stripped 6 bases from V and 7 bases from J, with 12 bases between. This CDR3 comprises 12 residues. Germline lookup yields CDR1 LNHDA and CDR2 SQIVND (reference sequence). The CDR3 sequence is CASSTGTDEAFF. The CDR3 bases are TGTGCCAGTAGCACCGGGACGGATGAAGCTTTCTTT.

In its sample, this clone was seen once. The chain recombines TRBV7-9 with TRBJ2-7; the match to TRBD2 covers 9 bases. V shed 5 bases and J 0 bases; nucleotides not matched to a gene: 14. In germline, CDR1 is SEHNR, CDR2 FQNEAQ (reference sequence). There are 18 residues in the CDR3. The CDR3 DNA reads as TGTGCCAGCAGCCCAAGCTCTAGCGGGACGGCCTCCTCCTACGAGCAGTACTTC. This gives the protein CASSPSSSGTASSYEQYF.

The chain is built from TRBV4-1 and TRBJ2-1, with TRBD2 matching 11 bases. CDR1 MGHRA and CDR2 YSYEKL come from the germline V gene. There are 17 residues in the CDR3. V was pared by 4 bases and J by 3 bases, with 8 bases of the junction left unmatched. The CDR3 nucleotides read TGCGCCAGCAGCCCATCAGGGGGGACTAGCGGCTACAATGAGCAGTTCTTC. Its translation is CASSPSGGTSGYNEQFF.

This chain uses TRBV5-3 with TRBJ2-3; 7 bases are a match to TRBD2. TRBV5-3 is labeled an ORF, and its function is uncertain. The CDR3 sequence is 16 residues long. V lost 4 bases, J lost 0 bases, and 8 bases stayed unmatched. The CDR3 here is CARSPRGSGSTDTQYF. For the CDR3, the DNA is TGTGCCAGAAGCCCGAGGGGTAGCGGGAGCACAGATACGCAGTATTTT.

V gene TRBV5-1 combines with J gene TRBJ2-7; D is ambiguous. Between the trimmed V and J ends, which lost 0 bases and 0 bases, there was a span of 10 bases. CDR3 length: 15 residues. The germline V gene has CDR1 SGHRS and CDR2 YFSETQ. This chain's CDR3 is CASSLATVSSYEQYF. In DNA, the CDR3 is TGCGCCAGCAGCTTGGCCACCGTGAGCTCCTACGAGCAGTACTTC.

This clone turned up a few times. V is TRBV4-3 and J is TRBJ1-4; D remains ambiguous. V gave up 0 bases and J gave up 0 bases, with 5 bases separating them. Germline CDR1 LGHNA, CDR2 YSLEER. The CDR3 sequence is 15 residues long. CDR3 amino acids: CASSQDAATNEKLFF. CDR3 DNA sequence: TGCGCCAGCAGCCAAGACGCAGCAACTAATGAAAAACTGTTTTTT.

This sequence joins TRBV27 and TRBJ2-2; possibly TRBD1 or TRBD2 for D (6 bases each). V lost 3 bases, J lost 5 bases, and 22 bases lay in between. Germline V gives CDR1 MNHEY, CDR2 SMNVEV (reference sequence). The CDR3 sequence is 18 residues long. The CDR3 nucleotides are TGTGCCAGCAGTTTCTCGGCCAGGGGAGGTTTCAGTACCGGGGAGCTGTTTTTT. Translated: CASSFSARGGFSTGELFF.

V usage is TRBV5-6 and J usage is TRBJ2-6; D perhaps matches TRBD2 (7 bases). This CDR3 is built from 19 residues. CDR1 is SGHDT and CDR2 is YYEEEE in the germline V gene. V lost 3 bases and J 4 bases, leaving 23 bases between the germline ends. The CDR3: CASSSPRQGRASGANVLTF. CDR3 nucleotides: TGTGCCAGCAGCTCACCCCGCCAGGGGAGGGCCTCCGGGGCCAACGTCCTGACTTTC. Complete variable domain (other parts from reference TRBV5-6 and TRBJ2-6): DAGVTQSPTHLIKTRGQQVTLRCSPKSGHDTVSWYQQALGQGPQFIFQYYEEEERQRGNFPDRFSGHQFPNYSSELNVNALLLGDSALYLCASSSPRQGRASGANVLTFGAGSRLTVL.

The chain carries TRBV7-6 and TRBJ2-7; tentatively, D is TRBD1 (6 bases). The CDR3 length is 17 residues. In germline, CDR1 is SGHVS, CDR2 FNYEAQ. V was cut by 1 base and J by 6 bases, with 22 bases left in between. CDR3 sequence (DNA): TGTGCCAGCAGCTTAGTACGTCCCGGGAACAGGGACGGCGAGCAGTACTTC. It encodes CASSLVRPGNRDGEQYF.

This chain joins TRBV9 and TRBJ1-1; tentatively, D is TRBD1 (5 bases). Looked up from germline, CDR1 is SGDLS and CDR2 is YYNGEE. This CDR3 is 12 amino acids long. Trimming removed 3 bases from V and 8 bases from J, with 11 bases in between. The DNA for the CDR3 is TGTGCCAGCAGCGCATATGGGGGAGAAGCTTTCTTT. Translated: CASSAYGGEAFF.

V is TRBV29-1 and J is TRBJ2-1; no clear D gene. Germline-derived CDR1 and CDR2 are SQVTM and ANQGSEA. The CDR3 totals 15 residues. V lost 0 bases and J 4 bases, leaving 13 bases between the germline ends. The DNA for the CDR3 is TGCAGCGTTGAAGATCCCAGGCGCTCATACAATGAGCAGTTCTTC. It specifies CSVEDPRRSYNEQFF.

The rearrangement joins TRBV19 to TRBJ1-1, with D unresolved. The V gene's germline CDR1 is LNHDA and CDR2 SQIVND (reference sequence). The ends were cut back, 10 bases at V and 6 bases at J, with 15 bases in the middle. The CDR3 covers 12 residues. The DNA of the CDR3 is TGTGCCACCGAATCCGAGGGTCCTGAAGCTTTCTTT. Amino acid sequence: CATESEGPEAFF.

The rearrangement links TRBV5-1 to TRBJ2-4, with 7 bases identical to TRBD1. The length of the CDR3 is 15 residues. In germline, CDR1 is SGHRS, CDR2 YFSETQ. After removal of 4 bases from V and 8 bases from J, the junction contained 12 bases not matched to a gene. CDR3 loop: CASSKKQGIFDIQYF. The CDR3 nucleotides are TGCGCCAGCAGCAAAAAACAGGGGATTTTCGACATTCAGTACTTC.

The V and J genes are TRBV4-1 and TRBJ2-5, with D tentatively TRBD1 (5 bases). V dropped 4 bases and J dropped 4 bases, with 10 bases sitting between them. Germline V gene lookup returns CDR1 MGHRA and CDR2 YSYEKL. The CDR3 runs 13 residues. CDR3 nucleotide sequence: TGCGCCAGCAGCCTTACACAGGTAGAGACCCAGTACTTC. Translated: CASSLTQVETQYF.

The V call is TRBV19, the J call TRBJ2-5; 7 bases are shared with TRBD2. The ends lost 5 bases at V and 5 bases at J; junction bases unmatched: 5. The CDR3 is made up of 13 amino acids. CDR1 is LNHDA and CDR2 is SQIVND in the germline V gene (reference sequence). In nucleotides, the CDR3 is TGTGCCAGTAGTTGGGAGGGGCGCGAGACCCAGTACTTC. Translation: CASSWEGRETQYF.

The chain employs TRBV29-1 and TRBJ1-2, with D possibly TRBD1 on 6 matching bases. This CDR3 spans 13 amino acids. CDR1 is SQVTM and CDR2 is ANQGSEA in the germline V gene. Trimming left V 3 bases short and J 5 bases short, with 13 bases between. CDR3 residues: CSVDVGALYGYTF. The CDR3 coding sequence is TGCAGCGTTGATGTGGGGGCTCTATATGGCTACACCTTC.

The chain couples TRBV19 to TRBJ1-4; 7 bases are a match to TRBD1. The length of the CDR3 is 15 residues. The V gene end was trimmed by 6 bases and the J gene end by 4 bases; junction bases not matched to a gene: 8. Per germline, CDR1 LNHDA and CDR2 SQIVND (reference sequence). The CDR3 protein is CASSRRTGINEKLFF. DNA for the CDR3: TGTGCCAGTAGCAGAAGGACAGGTATTAATGAAAAACTGTTTTTT.

The chain couples TRBV19 to TRBJ2-3; D could derive from TRBD1 or TRBD2 (5 bases each). Germline V gene lookup returns CDR1 LNHDA and CDR2 SQIVND (reference sequence). With 7 bases removed from V and 2 bases from J, the gap between germline ends came to 16 bases. This CDR3 region has 15 residues. The chain's CDR3 is CASTPKQGDTDTQYF. The CDR3 region has the DNA TGTGCCAGTACCCCTAAGCAGGGAGACACAGATACGCAGTATTTT.

The chain is built from TRBV5-1 and TRBJ1-2, with D maybe TRBD1 (6 bases). This CDR3 spans 16 amino acids. The germline V gene encodes CDR1 SGHRS and CDR2 YFSETQ. The V end lost 2 bases, the J end lost 4 bases, and 18 bases lay between the germline ends. The CDR3 loop is CASSFGPGQGSYGYTF. Written as DNA, the CDR3 is TGCGCCAGCAGCTTCGGACCGGGACAAGGCTCCTATGGCTACACCTTC.

The genes are TRBV7-2 and TRBJ2-5; tentatively, D is TRBD1 or TRBD2 (6 bases each). The J call may be in error: the DNA end matches TRBJ2-7 better. This CDR3 has 15 residues. The V gene's germline CDR1 is SGHTA and CDR2 FQGNSA. The CDR3 region is CASSLSPAGGREQYF. CDR3 nucleotide sequence: TGTGCCAGCAGCTTATCCCCGGCTGGGGGGCGCGAGCAGTACTTC.

J is TRBJ2-1 and V is TRBV7-9, with TRBD1 identical over 7 bases. The germline CDR1 and CDR2 sequences are SEHNR and FQNEAQ (reference sequence). There are 15 residues in the CDR3. J gave up 3 bases and V 7 bases, and 9 bases lay outside the gene matches. Written as DNA, the CDR3 is TGTGCCAGCACGACCTACAGGGGCGACTACAATGAGCAGTTCTTC. This translates into CASTTYRGDYNEQFF.